A selection of T cell receptor beta chains follows, all from one sample in a study of identical twins. MiXCR, run by TCRdb on the 5' RACE reads, gives a single entry per CDR3 protein. The profile shows roughly 240,000 distinct CDR3 sequences, approximately 7% of them singletons. These data were also reused for a study on yellow fever vaccine responses in identical twins.

The sample taken for sequencing was memory (CD45RO+) T cells sorted from blood. Source of these receptors: a woman between 18 and 29 years old in good health. The CDR3 runs from the conserved cysteine through the conserved F or W. The order of the fields is clone size, J gene, V gene, D gene, CDR3 DNA, CDR3 protein. A D gene is named only where the DNA matches it firmly. The size entry is marked missing in some rows and otherwise reads once, few, many or a size class.

- TRBJ2-3 TRBV6-2/TRBV6-3 TRBD2 TGTGCCAGCAGTCACCCCCGGGGGGGCACAGATACGCAGTATTTT CASSHPRGGTDTQYF
- TRBJ2-1 TRBV24-1 TRBD2 TGTGCCACCAGCGGACTAGCGGGAGTAGCCTACAATGAGCAGTTCTTC CATSGLAGVAYNEQFF
few TRBJ1-5 TRBV6-2/TRBV6-3 - TGTGCCAGCAGTTATCGGGGGGGAGAGCAGCCCCAGCATTTT CASSYRGGEQPQHF
few TRBJ2-5 TRBV24-1 - TGTGCCACCAGTGATGCAGGACTCCAAGAGACCCAGTACTTC CATSDAGLQETQYF
many TRBJ1-1 TRBV3-1 - TGTGCCAGCAGCCAAGGATCGGGGAACACTGAAGCTTTCTTT CASSQGSGNTEAFF
few TRBJ2-5 TRBV5-1 TRBD2 TGCGCCAGCAGCCCCCAGACTAGCGGGAGGGGGGAGACCCAGTACTTC CASSPQTSGRGETQYF
- TRBJ2-3 TRBV7-7 TRBD2 TGTGCCAGCAGCCTAGCGGGAGAAGTAGATACGCAGTATTTT CASSLAGEVDTQYF
- TRBJ2-5 TRBV3-1 - TGTGCCAGCAGCCAAGAAGGGGGGACGGATCCCCTGGAGACCCAGTACTTC CASSQEGGTDPLETQYF
few TRBJ2-7 TRBV28 TRBD2 TGTGCCAGCAGTCCGGGCTTGCGGGGGGTCTACGAGCAGTACTTC CASSPGLRGVYEQYF
many TRBJ1-2 TRBV12-3/TRBV12-4 - TGTGCCAGCAGCCCCACCACGGGGTATGGCTACACCTTC CASSPTTGYGYTF
- TRBJ2-5 TRBV25-1 - TGTGCCAGCAGTGAATCCCCATCATGGGGGCGCGGGGAGACCCAGTACTTC CASSESPSWGRGETQYF
many TRBJ2-2 TRBV20-1 TRBD2 TGCAGTGCTAGAGATGATAGCGGGAGACACACCGGGGAGCTGTTTTTT CSARDDSGRHTGELFF
many TRBJ1-4 TRBV7-9 - TGTGCCAGCAGCTTAAATTTGCTCACAGAAAAACTGTTTTTT CASSLNLLTEKLFF
few TRBJ1-1 TRBV3-1 TRBD1 TGTGCCAGCAGCCAAGATTTGAGCGGCAGGGGGCGATTCGCTGAAGCTTTCTTT CASSQDLSGRGRFAEAFF
few TRBJ2-2 TRBV18 - TGTGCCAGCTCACCAGCGGCGAACACCGGGGAGCTGTTTTTT CASSPAANTGELFF
- TRBJ2-7 TRBV4-2 - TGTGCCAGCAGCCAGGCGGCGGTAGCGGAACAATACGAGCAGTACTTC CASSQAAVAEQYEQYF
many TRBJ1-1 TRBV29-1 - TGCAGCGTGGGAAACGGGTCCCCAGGTAGTAAGAACACTGAAGCTTTCTTT CSVGNGSPGSKNTEAFF